This entry lists 31 T cell receptor beta chains sequenced from one sample in a study of shared clonotypes between healthy human individuals. Profiled with immunoSEQ multiplex PCR; TCRdb holds only in-frame clones, not every one. The profile shows approximately 2.1 million clones, approximately 95% of them singletons. The sample consisted of naive CD4+ T cells from PBMCs. Subset in this sample: CD45RA+ positively selected. Every receptor here comes from a man between 18 and 29 years old in good health. Some clones in this sample may be carry-over from other donors' samples.

This chain links TRBV28 with TRBJ2-1; D gene unclear. V lost 8 bases and J lost 4, with 12 bases in between. CDR3 length: 13 amino acids. Germline-derived CDR1 and CDR2 are MDHEN and SYDVKM. CDR3 sequence reads: CASASTGYNEQFF. The CDR3 DNA sequence: TGTGCCAGCGCCTCGACGGGTTACAATGAGCAGTTCTTC.

The chain employs TRBV9 and TRBJ1-1; 7 nucleotides align to TRBD1. The V gene's germline CDR1 is SGDLS and CDR2 YYNGEE. The CDR3 sequence is 15 residues long. Trimming cost V 4 bases and J 5 bases; bases outside gene matches: 11. CDR3 in DNA: TGTGCCAGCAGCCCCACGGGAGGGGGCGGGACTGAAGCTTTCTTT. Protein product: CASSPTGGGGTEAFF.

This chain connects TRBV27 to TRBJ1-4, with D perhaps TRBD1 (5 bases). This CDR3 contains 14 residues. Germline V gives CDR1 MNHEY, CDR2 SMNVEV (reference sequence). The germline V and J ends were trimmed by 3 bases and 8 bases, with 13 bases remaining between them. CDR3 DNA sequence: TGTGCCAGCAGTTTGGCGGGACCTGGGGAAAAACTGTTTTTT. Residues: CASSLAGPGEKLFF.

The J gene is TRBJ2-5, the V gene TRBV15; TRBD2 aligns across 12 bases. The germline V gene has CDR1 LNHNV and CDR2 YYDKDF (reference sequence). CDR3 length: 18 amino acids. The V segment lost 5 bases and the J segment 2 bases; nucleotides outside the gene matches: 12. CDR3 sequence (DNA): TGTGCCACCAGCGAAGGTCGGACTAGCGGGGAGGTACAAGAGACCCAGTACTTC. Protein sequence: CATSEGRTSGEVQETQYF.

This chain links TRBV4-2 with TRBJ2-2, with a tentative D call TRBD2 (5 bases). V gave up 1 base and J gave up 6 bases, with 21 bases separating them. This CDR3 is built from 18 residues. CDR1 is LGHNA and CDR2 is YNFKEQ in the germline V gene. The CDR3 loop reads CASSQGLGGSSPSGELFF. In DNA, the CDR3 is TGTGCCAGCAGCCAAGGCTTGGGTGGGAGTTCGCCTTCCGGGGAGCTGTTTTTT.

This chain links TRBV27 with TRBJ2-7; D call uncertain. V gave up 2 bases and J gave up 0 bases, with 11 bases separating them. The CDR3 is made up of 15 amino acids. Germline V gene lookup returns CDR1 MNHEY and CDR2 SMNVEV (reference sequence). CDR3 in amino acids: CASSLGRRGSYEQYF. CDR3 nucleotide sequence: TGTGCCAGCAGTTTAGGTAGGCGCGGCTCCTACGAGCAGTACTTC.

The chain employs TRBV7-9 and TRBJ1-3; D is unresolved. CDR1 is SEHNR, CDR2 FQNEAQ, per germline (reference sequence). Trimming removed 3 bases from V and 10 bases from J, with 7 bases in between. The CDR3 extends over 11 amino acids. CDR3 coding DNA: TGTGCCAGCAGCTTGGGGTTTACCATATATTTT. Translation: CASSLGFTIYF.

This sequence joins TRBV7-8 and TRBJ2-7; no clear D. V lost 6 bases and J lost 2, with 5 bases in between. Germline CDR1 SGHVS, CDR2 FQNEAQ. This CDR3 is 11 amino acids long. The CDR3 here is CASSQAYEQYF. The DNA for the CDR3 is TGTGCCAGCAGTCAAGCCTACGAGCAGTACTTC.

This clone was detected once. The V gene is TRBV28, the J gene TRBJ2-2; 7 bases fit TRBD1. Germline V gene lookup returns CDR1 MDHEN and CDR2 SYDVKM. The CDR3 totals 16 residues. Trimming removed 1 base from V and 4 bases from J; junction bases left unmatched: 6. CDR3 DNA: TGTGCCAGCAGTTTATTCAGGGGGAGCATCACCGGGGAGCTGTTTTTT. The encoded protein is CASSLFRGSITGELFF.

A few counts support this clone. V and J are TRBV5-4 and TRBJ1-5; D not certain. The CDR3 has 13 amino acids. The germline gives CDR1 SGHNT, CDR2 YYREEE (reference sequence). Trimming pared 0 bases from V and 6 bases from J, leaving 7 bases between. CDR3 sequence (DNA): TGTGCCAGCAGCTTGGAACGAGCTCAGCCCCAGCATTTT. Translated: CASSLERAQPQHF.

The chain has TRBV7-3 and TRBJ2-7; D might be TRBD2 (6 bases). The CDR3 length is 16 residues. The V end was cut by 0 bases, the J end by 3 bases, with 15 bases between. The V gene's germline CDR1 is SGHTA and CDR2 FQGTGA. For the CDR3, the DNA is TGTGCCAGCAGCTTAACGGGCGGGGTAAAGATCTACGAGCAGTACTTC. Translating gives CASSLTGGVKIYEQYF.

The chain uses TRBV5-1 and TRBJ2-5, with a possible D match to TRBD2 (5 bases). Trimming stripped 0 bases from V and 3 bases from J, with 12 bases between. Germline loops: CDR1 SGHRS, CDR2 YFSETQ. There are 15 residues in the CDR3. Written as DNA, the CDR3 is TGCGCCAGCAGCTTGGAGGAGGCAGTTAAAGAGACCCAGTACTTC. This translates into CASSLEEAVKETQYF.

This chain's CDR3 is CSGLASYEQYF. The CDR3 DNA reads as TGCAGTGGTCTAGCGAGTTACGAGCAGTACTTC. V usage is TRBV20-1 and J usage is TRBJ2-7; a possible D gene is TRBD2 (6 bases). Trimming took 7 bases from V and 4 from J, leaving 11 bases between them. The CDR3 has 11 residues. Per germline, CDR1 DFQATT and CDR2 SNEGSKA (reference sequence).

This sequence joins TRBV9 and TRBJ1-3; 7 nucleotides match TRBD1. The ends lost 3 bases at V and 0 bases at J; junction bases unmatched: 6. The CDR3 contains 16 residues. Per germline, CDR1 SGDLS and CDR2 YYNGEE. The CDR3 sequence is CASSAAAGGSGNTIYF. CDR3 bases: TGTGCCAGCAGCGCCGCCGCAGGGGGCTCTGGAAACACCATATATTTT.

As to this clone: One end of the junction fails to match germline, which may point to a read error. This chain links TRBV11-3 with TRBJ2-7, with 7 bases identical to TRBD1. The CDR3 extends over 13 amino acids. Per germline, CDR1 SGHNT and CDR2 YENEEA. The CDR3 reads CASSLDTGTAPDF. CDR3 bases: TGTGCCAGCAGCTTAGACACGGGGACAGCGCCGGACTTC.

The chain employs TRBV28 and TRBJ1-2; 10 bases are shared with TRBD1. The CDR3 contains 16 residues. Germline CDR1 and CDR2: MDHEN and SYDVKM. V shed 4 bases and J 1 base; nucleotides not matched to a gene: 6. The CDR3: CASSSWDRGSNYGYTF. CDR3 in DNA: TGTGCCAGCAGTTCATGGGACAGGGGTAGTAACTATGGCTACACCTTC.

The V gene is TRBV6-1, the J gene TRBJ1-5, with a tentative D call TRBD1 (5 bases). V was trimmed by 4 bases and J by 3 bases, leaving 13 bases between them. The CDR3 is 15 amino acids. Germline V lookup: CDR1 MNHNS, CDR2 SASEGT. The CDR3, as DNA: TGTGCCAGCAGTGGAGGAGACAGTTACAATCAGCCCCAGCATTTT. Protein sequence: CASSGGDSYNQPQHF.

V is TRBV27 and J is TRBJ2-1; 12 bases align to TRBD1. CDR1 is MNHEY and CDR2 is SMNVEV in the germline V gene (reference sequence). V was pared by 6 bases and J by 4 bases, with 13 bases of the junction left unmatched. The CDR3 loop spans 18 amino acids. The CDR3 bases are TGTGCCAGCAGCTCGATAGGACCGGGACAGGGGGCATACAATGAGCAGTTCTTC. Translating it yields CASSSIGPGQGAYNEQFF.

The chain couples TRBV5-8 to TRBJ2-5; D is perhaps TRBD1 (6 bases). Trimming removed 0 bases at V and 0 bases at J, with 15 bases between. CDR1 SGHTS and CDR2 YDEGEE come from the germline V gene. This CDR3 contains 17 residues. CDR3 protein: CASSLGFGTPHQETQYF. DNA for the CDR3: TGTGCCAGCAGCTTGGGTTTTGGGACACCACACCAAGAGACCCAGTACTTC.

Details on this clone: At the DNA level, this CDR3 is encoded by other sequences in the same sample as well. The chain joins TRBV7-3 to TRBJ2-1; TRBD2 is a possible D gene (5 bases). Per the germline V gene, CDR1 is SGHTA and CDR2 is FQGTGA. Trimming left V 6 bases short and J 1 base short, with 13 bases between. CDR3 length: 15 residues. DNA for the CDR3: TGTGCCAGCAGTTCCGGACTCTCTTCCTACAATGAGCAGTTCTTC. Residues: CASSSGLSSYNEQFF.

Details on this clone: The germline gene is not matched at one end of the junction; a read error may be the cause. V is TRBV5-1 and J is TRBJ2-2; TRBD2 matches 7 bases. The CDR3 is 15 residues long. Germline lookup yields CDR1 SGHRS and CDR2 YFSETQ. The CDR3 region has the DNA TGCGCCAGCACCTTGGGAGGGACCTTCACCGGGGAGCTGTTTTTT. Its protein product is CASTLGGTFTGELFF.

V and J are TRBV5-4 and TRBJ2-7; D is ambiguous. The germline V and J ends were trimmed by 1 base and 6 bases, with 11 bases remaining between them. Germline CDR1 reads SGHNT; CDR2 reads YYREEE (reference sequence). The CDR3 is made up of 13 amino acids. The CDR3 region has the DNA TGTGCCAGCAGCTTGACTCTTCCAGGCGAGCAGTACTTC. This gives the protein CASSLTLPGEQYF.

The genes are TRBV28 and TRBJ1-5, with D possibly matching TRBD1 (6 bases). This CDR3 region has 15 residues. V lost 6 bases, J lost 5 bases, and 17 bases lay in between. Germline V gene data show CDR1 as MDHEN and CDR2 as SYDVKM. CDR3 protein: CASRLGGANHQPQHF. In DNA, the CDR3 is TGTGCCAGCAGACTAGGGGGGGCAAACCATCAGCCCCAGCATTTT.

This clone showed up just once. This rearrangement joins TRBV11-2 to TRBJ2-2; a weak D match, TRBD2 (6 bases). There are 13 residues in the CDR3. From germline, CDR1 is SGHAT and CDR2 FQNNGV. V lost 5 bases to trimming and J lost 13 bases, with 17 bases between them. This CDR3 is CASSPGGEGGLFF. The CDR3 DNA sequence: TGTGCCAGCAGCCCAGGCGGGGAAGGAGGGCTGTTTTTT.

The rearrangement uses TRBV18 and TRBJ2-2, with TRBD2 matching over 11 bases. The CDR3 totals 16 residues. CDR1 and CDR2 from the germline V gene are KGHSH and LQKENI. Unmatched junction bases numbered 5, after V lost 3 bases and J lost 5 bases. The CDR3 DNA reads as TGTGCCAGCTCACCCCAACTAGCGGGAGAGACCGGGGAGCTGTTTTTT. This encodes CASSPQLAGETGELFF. The full variable domain, its missing parts supplied by reference TRBV18 and TRBJ2-2, is NAGVMQNPRHLVRRRGQEARLRCSPMKGHSHVYWYRQLPEEGLKFMVYLQKENIIDESGMPKERFSAEFPKEGPSILRIQQVVRGDSAAYFCASSPQLAGETGELFFGEGSRLTVL.

The rearrangement links TRBV7-9 to TRBJ2-5; TRBD2 matches 8 bases. Germline CDR1 SEHNR, CDR2 FQNEAQ (reference sequence). The V gene end was trimmed by 2 bases and the J gene end by 5 bases; junction bases not matched to a gene: 7. The CDR3 contains 15 residues. This CDR3 is CASSLNSGGEETQYF. CDR3 bases: TGTGCCAGCAGCTTAAACTCCGGGGGGGAGGAGACCCAGTACTTC.

This chain joins TRBV2 and TRBJ1-1, with a possible D match to TRBD1 (6 bases). This CDR3 comprises 14 residues. CDR1 and CDR2 (germline): SNHLY, FYNNEI. The V gene lost 7 bases and the J gene lost 2 bases, with 14 bases spanning the gap. CDR3 loop: CASTATGLNTEAFF. CDR3 nucleotides: TGTGCCAGCACTGCGACAGGACTAAACACTGAAGCTTTCTTT.

This rearrangement joins TRBV20-1 to TRBJ1-2; D is uncertain. Trimming left V 8 bases short and J 13 bases short, with 11 bases between. Germline CDR1 DFQATT, CDR2 SNEGSKA (reference sequence). The CDR3 runs to 8 residues. The CDR3 nucleotides read TGCAGTATCGGGCGTCCCACCTTC. Its protein is CSIGRPTF.

This chain joins TRBV29-1 and TRBJ2-1; TRBD2 matches at 14 bases. The CDR3 extends over 14 amino acids. CDR1 SQVTM and CDR2 ANQGSEA come from the germline V gene. V shed 7 bases and J 6 bases; nucleotides not matched to a gene: 5. CDR3 DNA: TGCAGCGAGAGGGGACTAGCGGGAGTCAATGAGCAGTTCTTC. Translation: CSERGLAGVNEQFF.

This rearrangement joins TRBV7-2 to TRBJ1-5; 7 bases match TRBD1. Germline V gives CDR1 SGHTA, CDR2 FQGNSA. With V trimmed by 4 bases and J by 3 bases, 6 bases remained unmatched. CDR3 size: 15 residues. CDR3 DNA: TGTGCCAGCAGCTCAGGGGGGTTTTACAATCAGCCCCAGCATTTT. It translates to CASSSGGFYNQPQHF.

The rearrangement uses TRBV10-3 and TRBJ2-7; the match to TRBD1 covers 9 bases. CDR1 and CDR2 from the germline V gene are ENHRY and SYGVKD. The CDR3 sequence is 14 residues long. V trimming: 4 bases; J trimming: 5 bases; junction bases outside the gene matches: 6. CDR3 nucleotide sequence: TGTGCCATCAGTGGTGGGACAGGGAGCGACGAGCAGTACTTC. It translates to CAISGGTGSDEQYF.